These T cell receptor beta chains were read from a single sample in a study of T cell responses to AZD1222 COVID-19 vaccine. TCRdb keeps only in-frame clones here, not all; method: immunoSEQ multiplex PCR. The sample lists 75,000 to 90,000 clones; 80% to 90% were seen once. The source was peripheral blood, collected on day 0 of AZD1222 vaccination. The receptors come from an adult in good health. The CDR3 runs from the conserved cysteine through the conserved F or W. Each record gives: V gene, D gene, clone size, J gene, CDR3 DNA, CDR3 protein. D genes are given only for firm matches. Not every row has a clone size; where given, it reads once, few, many or a size class.

>TRBV2|TRBD1|.|TRBJ2-2
TGTGCCAGCAGCGACAGGGGCACCGGGGAGCTGTTTTTT
CASSDRGTGELFF
>TRBV5-4|.|.|TRBJ2-2
TGTGCCAGCAGCTCTTCGGGGGCCACCGGGGAGCTGTTTTTT
CASSSSGATGELFF
>TRBV18|.|few|TRBJ2-2
TGTGCCAGCTCACCACGTGGGTCGGACACCGGGGAGCTGTTTTTT
CASSPRGSDTGELFF
>TRBV27|.|.|TRBJ1-2
TGTGCCAGCAGTTCCCCTACGTATGGCTACACCTTC
CASSSPTYGYTF
>TRBV6-5|TRBD2|.|TRBJ2-7
TGTGCCAGCAGTCCTAGCGGGGGGGGAATTTACGAGCAGTACTTC
CASSPSGGGIYEQYF
>TRBV30|.|.|TRBJ2-2
TGTGCCTGGAGTGTTGGGCTTCAAACCGGGGAGCTGTTTTTT
CAWSVGLQTGELFF
>TRBV7-3|.|.|TRBJ2-3
TGTGCCAGCAGTTTGACGATGGGGGGCACAGATACGCAGTATTTT
CASSLTMGGTDTQYF
>TRBV19|TRBD1|.|TRBJ1-5
TGTGCCAGTAGTATTGGGGACAGGGGGTATAGCAATCAGCCCCAGCATTTT
CASSIGDRGYSNQPQHF
>TRBV13|TRBD2|.|TRBJ2-5
TGTGCCAGCAGCTTAGTTAGCGGGGGCCAAGAGACCCAGTACTTC
CASSLVSGGQETQYF
>TRBV4-1|TRBD1|.|TRBJ2-3
TGCGCCAGCAGCCCTGACAGGGTCGTAGATACGCAGTATTTT
CASSPDRVVDTQYF
>TRBV7-9|TRBD1|.|TRBJ2-7
TGTGCCAGCAGCCCCGGGACAGGGGGCTACGAGCAGTACTTC
CASSPGTGGYEQYF
>TRBV7-2|TRBD2|.|TRBJ2-7
TGTGCCAGCAGCAGACTAGCGGGGGTCACCCCCTACGAGCAGTACTTC
CASSRLAGVTPYEQYF
>TRBV5-6|.|.|TRBJ1-1
TGTGCCAGCACCACGGGGTCGGGATCAAGTTTCTTT
CASTTGSGSSFF
>TRBV5-1|.|once|TRBJ1-2
TGCGCCAGCAGCCCTGACAGCACCTATGGCTACACCTTC
CASSPDSTYGYTF
>TRBV7-3|TRBD1|.|TRBJ1-3
TGTGCCAGCAGCCCGGGACAGCCCGGAAACACCATATATTTT
CASSPGQPGNTIYF
>TRBV3-1/TRBV3-2|TRBD1|.|TRBJ1-4
TGTGCCAGCAGCCGAGGGGGCGCGGGTGAAAAACTGTTTTTT
CASSRGGAGEKLFF
>TRBV19|TRBD2|.|TRBJ2-1
TGTGCCAGTACCCCGGGGGGTTACAATGAGCAGTTCTTC
CASTPGGYNEQFF
>TRBV27|.|.|TRBJ1-1
TGTGCCAGCAGTTTTAGGGGCGCCACTGAAGCTTTCTTT
CASSFRGATEAFF
>TRBV18|TRBD1|.|TRBJ1-2
TGTGCCAGCTCACCACCGCCCGGGACAGCTGGTTTCTATGGCTACACCTTC
CASSPPPGTAGFYGYTF